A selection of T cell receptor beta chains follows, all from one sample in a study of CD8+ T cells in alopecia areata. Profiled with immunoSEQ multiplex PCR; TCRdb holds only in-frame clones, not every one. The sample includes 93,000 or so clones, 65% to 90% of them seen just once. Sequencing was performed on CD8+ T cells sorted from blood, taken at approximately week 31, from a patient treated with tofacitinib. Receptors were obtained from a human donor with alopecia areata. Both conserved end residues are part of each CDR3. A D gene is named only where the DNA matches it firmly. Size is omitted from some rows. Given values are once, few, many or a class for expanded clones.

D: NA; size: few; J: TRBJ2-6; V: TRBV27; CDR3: CASSPLPSGANVLTF; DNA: TGTGCCAGCAGTCCCCTGCCCTCTGGGGCCAACGTCCTGACTTTC
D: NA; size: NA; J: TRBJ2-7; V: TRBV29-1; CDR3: CSVESRGSYEQYF; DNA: TGCAGCGTTGAATCCAGGGGATCCTACGAGCAGTACTTC
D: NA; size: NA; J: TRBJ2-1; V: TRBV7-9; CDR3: CASSPRDERKEQFF; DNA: TGTGCCAGCAGCCCCCGGGACGAAAGAAAAGAGCAGTTCTTC
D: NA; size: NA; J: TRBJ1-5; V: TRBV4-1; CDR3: CASSPGPLGQPQHF; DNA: TGCGCCAGCAGCCCGGGACCCCTAGGACAGCCCCAGCATTTT
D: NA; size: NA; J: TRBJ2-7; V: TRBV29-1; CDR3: CSVMAALGGQYF; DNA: TGCAGCGTTATGGCAGCCCTGGGGGGGCAGTACTTC
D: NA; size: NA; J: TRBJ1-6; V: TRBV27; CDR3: CASSLSGTQDSPLHF; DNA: TGTGCCAGCAGTTTATCAGGGACCCAAGATTCACCCCTCCACTTT
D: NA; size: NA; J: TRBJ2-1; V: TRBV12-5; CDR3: CASGPSLATKYNEQFF; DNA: TGTGCTAGTGGTCCAAGTTTAGCGACCAAGTACAATGAGCAGTTCTTC
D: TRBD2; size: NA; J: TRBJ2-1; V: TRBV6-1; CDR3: CASSETPRTRHLEQFF; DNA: TGTGCCAGCAGTGAAACCCCTCGGACTAGACATTTAGAGCAGTTCTTC
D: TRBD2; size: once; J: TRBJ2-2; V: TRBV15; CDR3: CATSRSTSGRGELFF; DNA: TGTGCCACCAGCCGGAGCACTAGCGGGAGGGGGGAGCTGTTTTTT
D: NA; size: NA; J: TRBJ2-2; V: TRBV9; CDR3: CASSVRPGQEDTGELFF; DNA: TGTGCCAGCAGCGTCCGCCCCGGGCAGGAGGACACCGGGGAGCTGTTTTTT
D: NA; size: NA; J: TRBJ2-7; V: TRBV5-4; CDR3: CASSSGTLEQYF; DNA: TGTGCCAGCAGCTCCGGGACTCTTGAGCAGTACTTC
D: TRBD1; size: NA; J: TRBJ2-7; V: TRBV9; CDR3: CASSTGQATYEQYF; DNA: TGTGCCAGCAGCACGGGACAGGCGACCTACGAGCAGTACTTC
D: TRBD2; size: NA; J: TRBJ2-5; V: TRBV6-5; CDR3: CASSPLAGDWEQYF; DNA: TGTGCCAGCAGTCCACTAGCGGGGGACTGGGAGCAGTACTTC
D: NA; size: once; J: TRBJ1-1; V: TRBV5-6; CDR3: CASSLDGGWDTEAFF; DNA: TGTGCCAGCAGCTTGGATGGGGGCTGGGACACTGAAGCTTTCTTT
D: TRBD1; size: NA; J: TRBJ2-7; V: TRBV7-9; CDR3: CASSYQGAEQYF; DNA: TGTGCCAGCAGTTACCAGGGGGCCGAGCAGTACTTC
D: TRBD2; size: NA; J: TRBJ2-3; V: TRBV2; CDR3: CASRSRGGGTDTQYF; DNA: TGTGCCAGCAGATCCCGGGGGGGCGGAACAGATACGCAGTATTTT
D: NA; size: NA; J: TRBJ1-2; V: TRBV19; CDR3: CASEYRTDYGYTF; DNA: TGTGCCAGTGAGTACCGGACGGACTATGGCTACACCTTC